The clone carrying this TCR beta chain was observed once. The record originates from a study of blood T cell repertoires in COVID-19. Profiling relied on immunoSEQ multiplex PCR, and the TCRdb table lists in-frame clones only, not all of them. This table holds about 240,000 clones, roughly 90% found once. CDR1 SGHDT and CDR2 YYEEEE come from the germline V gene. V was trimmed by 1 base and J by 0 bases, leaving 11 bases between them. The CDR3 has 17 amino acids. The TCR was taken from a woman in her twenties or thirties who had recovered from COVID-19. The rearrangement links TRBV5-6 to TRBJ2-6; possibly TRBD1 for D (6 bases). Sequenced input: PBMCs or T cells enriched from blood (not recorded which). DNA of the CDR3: TGTGCCAGCAGCTTGTTCGGACAGAACTCTGGGGCCAACGTCCTGACTTTC. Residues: CASSLFGQNSGANVLTF. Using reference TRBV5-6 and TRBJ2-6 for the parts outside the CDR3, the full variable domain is DAGVTQSPTHLIKTRGQQVTLRCSPKSGHDTVSWYQQALGQGPQFIFQYYEEEERQRGNFPDRFSGHQFPNYSSELNVNALLLGDSALYLCASSLFGQNSGANVLTFGAGSRLTVL.